The sequence of this T cell receptor beta chain was determined in a study of cytomegalovirus exposure and HLA in healthy donors. The CDR3 contains 16 residues. Trimming removed 0 bases from V and 5 bases from J, with 15 bases in between. Per the germline V gene, CDR1 is SGHDT and CDR2 is YYEEEE. The PCR was carried out with 60 Vbeta primers and 13 Jbeta primers. Method: immunoSEQ multiplex PCR; TCRdb's copy keeps in-frame clones and lacks some. Found here are under 95,000 clones; the top ten clones hold 0.58%. This TCR derives from a man over 45 in good health and CMV-seronegative. The J gene is TRBJ1-5, the V gene TRBV5-6; TRBD1 is a possible D gene (6 bases). The material sequenced was PBMCs. The CDR3 region is CASSLEAARGDQPQHF. The CDR3 region has the DNA TGTGCCAGCAGCTTGGAGGCGGCCAGGGGTGATCAGCCCCAGCATTTT.